The 28 T cell receptor beta chains below were found in one sample sequenced in a study of T cell repertoires in cytomegalovirus infection. No antigen has been identified for these receptors. TCRdb ran MiXCR on the reads and lists one entry per CDR3 protein. The sample holds 50,000 to 60,000 distinct CDR3 sequences, about 20% seen once. The sequencing here drew on CD8+ T cells from cultured PBMCs, taken from culture after CMV antigen stimulation. The receptors stem from a human donor in good health (CMV status not recorded). Some clones in this sample may be carry-over from other donors' samples.

The rearrangement uses TRBV6-2 or TRBV6-3 and TRBJ2-7; maybe TRBD1 (5 bases). The CDR3 runs to 13 residues. The germline V and J ends were trimmed by 6 bases and 2 bases, with 11 bases remaining between them. From germline, CDR1 is MNHEY and CDR2 SVGEGT. The CDR3 coding sequence is TGTGCCAGCAGCCGCGACAGAACCTACGAGCAGTACTTC. Amino acid sequence: CASSRDRTYEQYF.

This clonotype was detected only a few times. J is TRBJ2-3 and V is TRBV7-9, with 13 bases fitting TRBD2. CDR3 length equals 16 residues. V was pared by 2 bases and J by 6 bases, with 5 bases of the junction left unmatched. Germline-derived CDR1 and CDR2 are SEHNR and FQNEAQ (reference sequence). This CDR3 is CASSLRTSGGLDTQYF. CDR3 DNA: TGTGCCAGCAGCTTAAGGACTAGCGGGGGACTTGATACGCAGTATTTT.

This clonotype was seen only a few times. V and J are TRBV6-2 or TRBV6-3 and TRBJ2-1; D not resolved. Germline lookup yields CDR1 MNHEY and CDR2 SVGEGT. This CDR3 region has 11 residues. V dropped 7 bases and J dropped 7 bases, with 8 bases sitting between them. CDR3: CASTPGNEQFF. The CDR3 DNA reads as TGTGCCAGCACTCCCGGGAATGAGCAGTTCTTC.

The rearrangement joins TRBV12-3 or TRBV12-4 to TRBJ2-5; TRBD1 matches 8 bases. V lost 5 bases, J lost 4 bases, and 9 bases stayed unmatched. The CDR3 runs to 15 residues. Written as DNA, the CDR3 is TGTGCCAGCAGTGGACCGGGACAGGTAACAGAGACCCAGTACTTC. It yields the protein CASSGPGQVTETQYF.

This clonotype was observed a few times. This rearrangement joins TRBV11-2 to TRBJ2-3; 7 bases map to TRBD2. This CDR3 is 18 amino acids long. Germline V gene lookup returns CDR1 SGHAT and CDR2 FQNNGV. V was clipped by 6 bases and J by 6 bases; unmatched bases: 21. The CDR3 DNA is TGTGCCAGCAGTCTTAGTGGCCCAGCGGGGTTTCCTCAGGATACGCAGTATTTT. Amino acids: CASSLSGPAGFPQDTQYF.

This clonotype was detected a few times. The J gene is TRBJ2-2, the V gene TRBV4-1; possibly TRBD1 for D (5 bases). The CDR3 is 15 amino acids. CDR1 and CDR2 (germline): MGHRA, YSYEKL. Trimming shortened V by 2 bases and J by 1 base, and 8 bases separated the two germline ends. In DNA, the CDR3 is TGCGCCAGCAGCCAATTAACAGGGAACACCGGGGAGCTGTTTTTT. As protein: CASSQLTGNTGELFF.

The chain recombines TRBV12-3 or TRBV12-4 with TRBJ1-5; D not certain. This CDR3 contains 13 residues. Trimming left V 5 bases short and J 9 bases short, with 14 bases between. The CDR3 nucleotides are TGTGCCAGCAGTCCAAGGACCGCGGGGCCCCAGCATTTT. Its protein product is CASSPRTAGPQHF.

The rearrangement links TRBV20-1 to TRBJ2-3; TRBD1 might be the D (6 bases). The CDR3 runs to 18 residues. In germline, CDR1 is DFQATT, CDR2 SNEGSKA (reference sequence). The V end was cut by 0 bases, the J end by 0 bases, with 19 bases between. This CDR3 is CSARDLSWGRASTDTQYF. The CDR3 DNA reads as TGCAGTGCTAGAGATCTTTCGTGGGGGCGAGCTAGCACAGATACGCAGTATTTT.

This clonotype was seen only a few times. The chain joins TRBV4-1 to TRBJ1-2; D unclear. V dropped 1 base and J dropped 4 bases, with 16 bases sitting between them. Germline lookup yields CDR1 MGHRA and CDR2 YSYEKL. The CDR3 loop spans 16 amino acids. The CDR3 sequence is CASSQAGSLTSYGYTF. The CDR3 DNA sequence: TGCGCCAGCAGCCAAGCGGGGAGCTTAACTTCCTATGGCTACACCTTC.

This clonotype has only a few counts. In nucleotides, the CDR3 is TGTGCCAGCAGCCCACCCGACAGGTTCTATGAGCAGTTCTTC. This sequence encodes CASSPPDRFYEQFF. This sequence joins TRBV7-6 and TRBJ2-1; D is possibly TRBD1 (6 bases). The CDR3 has 14 amino acids. V was clipped by 5 bases and J by 8 bases, with 16 bases between them. In germline, CDR1 is SGHVS, CDR2 FNYEAQ.

This clonotype came up once. The genes are TRBV12-3 or TRBV12-4 and TRBJ1-1; D may be TRBD1 (5 bases). CDR3 length equals 14 residues. V lost 2 bases to trimming and J lost 1 base, with 8 bases between them. The CDR3 region is CASSLRRGNTEAFF. CDR3 DNA sequence: TGTGCCAGCAGTTTACGGAGGGGGAACACTGAAGCTTTCTTT.

The chain recombines TRBV7-2 with TRBJ1-2, with D tentatively TRBD1 (5 bases). Trimming took off 6 bases at V and 4 bases at J, with 12 bases between the two ends. The germline gives CDR1 SGHTA, CDR2 FQGNSA. CDR3 length: 13 amino acids. CDR3: CASSPTAIYGYTF. DNA of the CDR3: TGTGCCAGCAGTCCGACAGCCATCTATGGCTACACCTTC.

J is TRBJ2-7 and V is TRBV20-1; 7 bases fit TRBD2. This CDR3 spans 13 amino acids. Germline lookup yields CDR1 DFQATT and CDR2 SNEGSKA (reference sequence). V shed 0 bases, J shed 7 bases, and the junction held 6 bases outside the gene matches. The CDR3: CSARDPSGVEQYF. CDR3 bases: TGCAGTGCTAGAGATCCCAGCGGGGTTGAGCAGTACTTC.

In its sample, this clonotype was seen once. The genes are TRBV19 and TRBJ2-7; TRBD1 matches 10 bases. The CDR3 has 17 amino acids. The junction had 14 bases not matched to a gene; V was cut back by 4 bases and J by 5 bases. Germline lookup yields CDR1 LNHDA and CDR2 SQIVND (reference sequence). The CDR3 is CASSTRTGGELADEQYF. The DNA for the CDR3 is TGTGCCAGTAGTACACGGACAGGGGGAGAACTAGCAGACGAGCAGTACTTC. The full variable domain, with the rest looked up from reference TRBV19 and TRBJ2-7, is DGGITQSPKYLFRKEGQNVTLSCEQNLNHDAMYWYRQDPGQGLRLIYYSQIVNDFQKGDIAEGYSVSREKKESFPLTVTSAQKNPTAFYLCASSTRTGGELADEQYFGPGTRLTVT.

CDR3 residues: CASSYRTGHGYTF. The CDR3 nucleotides are TGTGCCAGCAGTTATAGGACAGGGCATGGCTACACCTTC. The chain employs TRBV6-5 and TRBJ1-2; TRBD1 matches at 8 bases. Germline lookup yields CDR1 MNHEY and CDR2 SVGAGI. This CDR3 spans 13 amino acids. The J segment lost 6 bases and the V segment lost 3 bases, leaving 3 bases of the junction unmatched.

The chain combines TRBV7-2 with TRBJ2-7; possible D gene TRBD1, 6 bases. The CDR3 has 13 residues. V was shortened by 5 bases and J by 5 bases, with 13 bases between the two germline ends. Germline-derived CDR1 and CDR2 are SGHTA and FQGNSA. CDR3 region: CASSPLGGNEQYF. CDR3 bases: TGTGCCAGCAGCCCCCTAGGGGGTAACGAGCAGTACTTC.

The genes are TRBV7-8 and TRBJ1-5; tentatively, D is TRBD1 (5 bases). This CDR3 has 16 amino acids. The germline CDR1 and CDR2 sequences are SGHVS and FQNEAQ. Deletions cut 5 bases from V and 2 bases from J, with 16 bases between. The CDR3 loop is CASSPRWGDGNQPQHF. Here the CDR3 DNA reads TGTGCCAGCAGCCCCCGCTGGGGGGACGGCAATCAGCCCCAGCATTTT.

This chain connects TRBV27 to TRBJ1-3; D possibly corresponds to TRBD1 (6 bases). The CDR3 length is 15 residues. Germline CDR1 and CDR2: MNHEY and SMNVEV (reference sequence). V lost 2 bases and J lost 3, with 11 bases in between. For the CDR3, the DNA is TGTGCCAGCAGTTTAATGGGGGCTGGTGGAAACACCATATATTTT. Amino acids: CASSLMGAGGNTIYF.

V usage is TRBV6-1 and J usage is TRBJ2-5; D perhaps matches TRBD2 (5 bases). CDR1 MNHNS and CDR2 SASEGT come from the germline V gene. The V and J ends lost 6 bases and 5 bases respectively, with 16 bases between them. The CDR3 is made up of 14 amino acids. The CDR3 DNA reads TGTGCCAGCAGGGAACCGGGGTCTTGGGAGACCCAGTACTTC. It codes for CASREPGSWETQYF.

The chain has TRBV7-9 and TRBJ1-5; possibly TRBD1 for D (5 bases). The V and J ends lost 4 bases and 5 bases respectively, with 18 bases between them. Per the germline V gene, CDR1 is SEHNR and CDR2 is FQNEAQ (reference sequence). This CDR3 spans 16 amino acids. CDR3 residues: CASSSSGGASYQPQHF. The CDR3 DNA is TGTGCCAGCAGCTCCTCGGGTGGGGCTTCCTATCAGCCCCAGCATTTT.

The chain recombines TRBV12-5 with TRBJ2-1, with D possibly TRBD1 on 7 matching bases. Germline loops: CDR1 LGHNT, CDR2 FRNRAP. The CDR3 runs to 16 residues. V lost 6 bases and J lost 0, with 15 bases in between. The CDR3 spells CASGPQGGLSYNEQFF. As DNA, the CDR3 is TGTGCTAGTGGGCCCCAGGGGGGCCTCTCCTACAATGAGCAGTTCTTC.

CDR3: CASIPGRNQPQHF. CDR3 DNA sequence: TGTGCCAGCATCCCGGGCCGGAATCAGCCCCAGCATTTT. J is TRBJ1-5 and V is TRBV6-1, with D unclear. The length of the CDR3 is 13 residues. Trimming pared 7 bases from V and 4 bases from J, leaving 11 bases between. Germline lookup yields CDR1 MNHNS and CDR2 SASEGT.

The CDR3 sequence: CASSLWDSYNEKLFF. The CDR3 DNA follows: TGTGCCAGCAGCTTATGGGACAGCTATAATGAAAAACTGTTTTTT. The genes are TRBV5-6 and TRBJ1-4, with 7 bases matching TRBD1. V lost 2 bases and J lost 4; bases outside the gene matches: 5. The CDR3 sequence is 15 residues long. Germline V CDR1 and CDR2: SGHDT, YYEEEE.

The chain is built from TRBV7-8 and TRBJ1-5; tentatively, D is TRBD1 (5 bases). The CDR3 is 15 amino acids. The V end lost 1 base, the J end lost 4 bases, and 11 bases lay between the germline ends. Germline V gene sequence: CDR1 SGHVS, CDR2 FQNEAQ. This CDR3 is CASSLGGTLNQPQHF. CDR3 in DNA: TGTGCCAGCAGCTTAGGAGGGACCCTTAATCAGCCCCAGCATTTT.

The V gene is TRBV7-2, the J gene TRBJ1-2, with TRBD1 as a possible D gene (6 bases). The germline CDR1 and CDR2 sequences are SGHTA and FQGNSA. V was shortened by 4 bases and J by 7 bases, with 19 bases between the two germline ends. The CDR3 sequence is 15 residues long. The CDR3 coding sequence is TGTGCCAGCAGCTCAGGACGGGACAAAGTGGGTGGCTACACCTTC. This codes for CASSSGRDKVGGYTF. The full variable domain, its missing parts supplied by reference TRBV7-2 and TRBJ1-2, is GAGVSQSPSNKVTEKGKDVELRCDPISGHTALYWYRQSLGQGLEFLIYFQGNSAPDKSGLPSDRFSAERTGGSVSTLTIQRTQQEDSAVYLCASSSGRDKVGGYTFGSGTRLTVV.

This clonotype occurred a few times. The chain couples TRBV5-8 to TRBJ2-1; possible D gene TRBD2, 6 bases. Trimming cost V 3 bases and J 8 bases, with 27 bases left between them. The CDR3 runs to 18 residues. Germline V gene sequence: CDR1 SGHTS, CDR2 YDEGEE. The CDR3 DNA reads TGTGCCAGCAGCTCGACTAACGCACCAGGCGGGGCGCGGTATGAGCAGTTCTTC. Translating gives CASSSTNAPGGARYEQFF.

V usage is TRBV10-3 and J usage is TRBJ2-7; D is uncertain. This CDR3 has 17 residues. Between the trimmed V and J ends, which lost 4 bases and 5 bases, there was a span of 24 bases. Germline V gene sequence: CDR1 ENHRY, CDR2 SYGVKD. Here the CDR3 reads CAISGPLDVSAADEQYF. The CDR3 DNA is TGTGCCATCAGTGGACCACTCGATGTCTCGGCCGCGGACGAGCAGTACTTC.

This clonotype was detected only a few times. The CDR3 loop reads CAWSGVHEQYF. CDR3 nucleotides: TGTGCCTGGAGCGGGGTGCACGAGCAGTACTTC. The rearrangement joins TRBV30 to TRBJ2-7; possibly TRBD2 for D (5 bases). V lost 3 bases and J 5 bases, leaving 8 bases between the germline ends. The CDR3 has 11 amino acids. Germline V gene data show CDR1 as GTSNPN and CDR2 as SVGIG (reference sequence).